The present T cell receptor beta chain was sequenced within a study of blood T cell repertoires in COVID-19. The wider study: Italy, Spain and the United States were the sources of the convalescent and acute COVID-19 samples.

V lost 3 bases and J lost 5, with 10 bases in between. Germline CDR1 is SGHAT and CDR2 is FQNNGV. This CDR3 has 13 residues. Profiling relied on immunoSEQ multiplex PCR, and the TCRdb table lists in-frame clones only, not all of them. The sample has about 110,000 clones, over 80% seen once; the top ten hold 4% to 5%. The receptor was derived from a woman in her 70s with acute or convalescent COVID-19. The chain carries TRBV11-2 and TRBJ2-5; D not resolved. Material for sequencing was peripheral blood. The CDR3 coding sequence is TGTGCCAGCAGCTTTCGGAGTTCGGAGACCCAGTACTTC. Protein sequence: CASSFRSSETQYF. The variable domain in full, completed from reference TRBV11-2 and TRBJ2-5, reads EAGVAQSPRYKIIEKRQSVAFWCNPISGHATLYWYQQILGQGPKLLIQFQNNGVVDDSQLPKDRFSAERLKGVDSTLKIQPAKLEDSAVYLCASSFRSSETQYFGPGTRLLVL.